This T cell receptor (beta chain) was profiled in a study of T cell repertoires in cytomegalovirus infection. Study-level information: Public TCR beta signatures provided an indication of both CMV infection and a matching HLA type.

The V gene lost 4 bases and the J gene lost 6 bases, with 16 bases spanning the gap. Germline values: CDR1 SGHVS, CDR2 FNYEAQ. The CDR3 covers 15 residues. Study-wide findings and caveats: There were carriers of CMV plus the relevant HLA, and cumulative public TCR beta family frequency identified them.

TCRdb used MiXCR to reprocess the reads, holding one entry per CDR3 protein. The sample has about 220,000 distinct CDR3 sequences, 30% to 45% seen once. The sample holds a few counts of this clonotype. Its antigen is undetermined. The sequenced sample was CD8+ T cells from cultured PBMCs, obtained from culture after CMV antigen stimulation. The chain couples TRBV7-6 to TRBJ2-4; D not certain. The sequence was obtained from a human donor in good health (CMV status not recorded). Some clones in this sample may be carry-over from other donors' samples. The CDR3, as DNA: TGTGCCAGCAGCTCACCACCCGGAGTTGGAAACATTCAGTACTTC. Its translation is CASSSPPGVGNIQYF.